These 23 T cell receptor beta chains were all obtained from the same sample, sequenced in a study of shared clonotypes between healthy human individuals. The method was immunoSEQ multiplex PCR; TCRdb's version includes in-frame clones alone and lacks a portion of them. The sample records approximately 1.9 million clones, around 93% being singletons. The naive CD8 fraction comprised CD45RO-negative cells positively selected for CCR7 and excluded terminally differentiated effector memory CD45RA+ cells. The source material was naive CD8+ T cells from PBMCs. The receptors stem from a man aged 18 to 29 in good health. Some clones in this sample may be carry-over from other donors' samples.

Comments on this clone: Since no conserved phenylalanine or tryptophan closes the CDR3, a read error is the likely cause. The DNA is omitted, as the CDR3 cannot be located on it reliably, and the CDR3 follows TCRdb's listing. CDR3 region: CASSLAVYPIIL. The rearrangement links TRBV7-9 to TRBJ2-7. The CDR3 is 12 residues long, counting both termini. Germline loops: CDR1 SEHNR, CDR2 FQNEAQ (reference sequence).

On this clone: In the same sample, other DNA sequences code for this CDR3. This chain connects TRBV4-1 to TRBJ2-3; TRBD2 agrees at 8 bases. Germline CDR1 reads MGHRA; CDR2 reads YSYEKL. V was clipped by 1 base and J by 1 base; unmatched bases: 4. The CDR3 is made up of 16 amino acids. The CDR3 region has the DNA TGCGCCAGCAGCCAAGTGGCGGGAGGCGGCACAGATACGCAGTATTTT. This encodes CASSQVAGGGTDTQYF.

The chain carries TRBV7-3 and TRBJ2-7; 9 bases fit TRBD2. CDR3 length equals 16 residues. V dropped 2 bases and J dropped 3; count of bases not matched to a gene: 8. CDR1 and CDR2 from the germline V gene are SGHTA and FQGTGA. The CDR3 DNA follows: TGTGCCAGCAGCTTAGGGCAGTCTAGCGGGATCTACGAGCAGTACTTC. This sequence encodes CASSLGQSSGIYEQYF. Combining the CDR3 with reference TRBV7-3 and TRBJ2-7 gives the whole variable domain GAGVSQTPSNKVTEKGKYVELRCDPISGHTALYWYRQSLGQGPEFLIYFQGTGAADDSGLPNDRFFAVRPEGSVSTLKIQRTERGDSAVYLCASSLGQSSGIYEQYFGPGTRLTVT.

This clone was detected only once. V gene TRBV14 combines with J gene TRBJ2-2; D not resolved. The germline gives CDR1 SGHDN, CDR2 FVKESK. The V end lost 6 bases, the J end lost 0 bases, and 5 bases lay between the germline ends. The CDR3 sequence is 13 residues long. This chain's CDR3 is CASRRTNTGELFF. CDR3 nucleotides: TGTGCCAGCAGGAGGACGAACACCGGGGAGCTGTTTTTT. Looking up the rest from reference TRBV14 and TRBJ2-2 gives the full variable domain: EAGVTQFPSHSVIEKGQTVTLRCDPISGHDNLYWYRRVMGKEIKFLLHFVKESKQDESGMPNNRFLAERTGGTYSTLKVQPAELEDSGVYFCASRRTNTGELFFGEGSRLTVL.

This chain connects TRBV14 to TRBJ1-2; D gene ambiguous. V lost 2 bases, J lost 2 bases, and 15 bases lay in between. This CDR3 is built from 16 residues. CDR1 and CDR2 from the germline V gene are SGHDN and FVKESK. CDR3 nucleotide sequence: TGTGCCAGCAGCCAAATGGGAGGAGGGATGAACTATGGCTACACCTTC. This encodes CASSQMGGGMNYGYTF.

The CDR3 is CASSERPGRVNQPQHF. CDR3 coding DNA: TGTGCCAGTAGTGAAAGACCGGGACGGGTCAATCAGCCCCAGCATTTT. The V and J genes are TRBV19 and TRBJ1-5; D perhaps matches TRBD1 (5 bases). Germline values: CDR1 LNHDA, CDR2 SQIVND (reference sequence). V was cut by 5 bases and J by 3 bases, with 17 bases left in between. The CDR3 is 16 residues long.

The chain employs TRBV28 and TRBJ2-1, with D perhaps given as TRBD1 or TRBD2 (5 bases each). The ends were cut back, 6 bases at V and 3 bases at J, with 15 bases in the middle. Germline V lookup: CDR1 MDHEN, CDR2 SYDVKM. The CDR3 is 15 residues long. The CDR3 DNA reads TGTGCCAGCAGCCCACTAGGGGAACTCTACAATGAGCAGTTCTTC. Translated, it gives CASSPLGELYNEQFF.

J is TRBJ2-5 and V is TRBV7-9; 10 bases fit TRBD2. The V segment lost 3 bases and the J segment 4 bases; nucleotides outside the gene matches: 8. CDR3 length: 16 residues. Germline loops: CDR1 SEHNR, CDR2 FQNEAQ (reference sequence). The CDR3 nucleotides are TGTGCCAGCAGCTTTGGTCTAGCGGGAGTTGGAGAGACCCAGTACTTC. Its translation: CASSFGLAGVGETQYF.

The rearrangement joins TRBV19 to TRBJ2-5; tentative D call: TRBD2 (5 bases). V shed 10 bases and J shed 3 bases, with 15 bases lying between them. This CDR3 comprises 13 residues. CDR1 and CDR2 (germline): LNHDA, SQIVND (reference sequence). CDR3 amino acids: CATSLDGEETQYF. CDR3 nucleotide sequence: TGTGCCACTAGCCTGGACGGGGAAGAGACCCAGTACTTC. The full variable domain, rest sourced from reference TRBV19 and TRBJ2-5, is DGGITQSPKYLFRKEGQNVTLSCEQNLNHDAMYWYRQDPGQGLRLIYYSQIVNDFQKGDIAEGYSVSREKKESFPLTVTSAQKNPTAFYLCATSLDGEETQYFGPGTRLLVL.

Comments on this clone: At one of its ends the junction is not consistent with the germline gene, which may arise from a read error. This sequence joins TRBV13 and TRBJ2-3, with D tentatively TRBD1 (5 bases). This CDR3 comprises 16 residues. CDR1 is PRHDT and CDR2 is FYEKMQ in the germline V gene (reference sequence). CDR3 sequence: CASSLGPDTQPDTQYF. The CDR3 region has the DNA TGTGCCAGCAGCCTAGGTCCGGACACCCAGCCAGATACGCAGTATTTT. Combining the CDR3 with reference TRBV13 and TRBJ2-3 gives the whole variable domain AAGVIQSPRHLIKEKRETATLKCYPIPRHDTVYWYQQGPGQDPQFLISFYEKMQSDKGSIPDRFSAQQFSDYHSELNMSSLELGDSALYFCASSLGPDTQPDTQYFGPGTRLTVL.

There are a few counts of this clone. A read error is possible here, since a much larger clone lies one base away. This same CDR3 is encoded by further DNA sequences in the sample. This rearrangement joins TRBV7-9 to TRBJ2-2; D is uncertain. Between the trimmed V and J ends, which lost 3 bases and 5 bases, there was a span of 1 base. Germline CDR1 and CDR2: SEHNR and FQNEAQ (reference sequence). The length of the CDR3 is 11 residues. The CDR3 sequence is CASSLTGELFF. CDR3 in DNA: TGTGCCAGCAGCTTGACCGGGGAGCTGTTTTTT.

The J gene is TRBJ1-5, the V gene TRBV15; TRBD1 aligns across 8 bases. The V gene's germline CDR1 is LNHNV and CDR2 YYDKDF (reference sequence). J was trimmed by 7 bases and V by 5 bases; bases with no gene match: 7. CDR3 length: 14 amino acids. DNA of the CDR3: TGTGCCACCAGCCCCGGACAGGGAGTGCAGCCCCAGCATTTT. It codes for CATSPGQGVQPQHF.

V usage is TRBV9 and J usage is TRBJ1-1; D unresolved. The V gene lost 3 bases and the J gene lost 10 bases, with 16 bases spanning the gap. The V gene's germline CDR1 is SGDLS and CDR2 YYNGEE. The CDR3 is 13 residues long. As DNA, the CDR3 is TGTGCCAGCAGCGACGGCCCCACGGCCGGAGCTTTCTTT. Amino acids: CASSDGPTAGAFF.

As to this clone: The identical CDR3 is also encoded by other nucleotide sequences in the sample. V usage is TRBV27 and J usage is TRBJ2-1; D is unclear. This CDR3 spans 13 amino acids. Germline V gene data show CDR1 as MNHEY and CDR2 as SMNVEV (reference sequence). V lost 5 bases and J 5 bases, leaving 10 bases between the germline ends. The CDR3 loop reads CASSPSRDNEQFF. The CDR3 DNA sequence: TGTGCCAGCAGTCCCAGCCGAGACAATGAGCAGTTCTTC.

This rearrangement joins TRBV5-1 to TRBJ1-5; the D is unclear. Germline CDR1 is SGHRS and CDR2 is YFSETQ. The CDR3 has 16 residues. V shed 1 base and J shed 0 bases, with 11 bases lying between them. The CDR3 loop reads CASSLNPEDSNQPQHF. DNA for the CDR3: TGCGCCAGCAGCTTGAATCCAGAGGATAGCAATCAGCCCCAGCATTTT.

The chain joins TRBV7-9 to TRBJ2-7; 8 bases match TRBD2. CDR1 is SEHNR and CDR2 is FQNEAQ in the germline V gene (reference sequence). This CDR3 spans 16 amino acids. V gave up 5 bases and J gave up 2 bases; unmatched junction bases: 11. The CDR3 nucleotides read TGTGCCAGCAGCCTAACTAGCGGAGGATTGACCTACGAGCAGTACTTC. Amino acid sequence: CASSLTSGGLTYEQYF.

This sequence joins TRBV5-6 and TRBJ1-2, with no clear D. V lost 0 bases, J lost 0 bases, and 12 bases lay in between. CDR1 SGHDT and CDR2 YYEEEE come from the germline V gene. CDR3 length equals 16 residues. The CDR3 protein is CASSLVQAYTNYGYTF. The DNA for the CDR3 is TGTGCCAGCAGCTTGGTTCAGGCGTATACTAACTATGGCTACACCTTC.

The chain combines TRBV27 with TRBJ2-5; weak D call: TRBD2 (5 bases). The CDR3 sequence is 15 residues long. The germline gives CDR1 MNHEY, CDR2 SMNVEV (reference sequence). V lost 5 bases and J lost 4, with 17 bases in between. The CDR3 loop reads CASSPDRTGRETQYF. CDR3 nucleotide sequence: TGTGCCAGCAGTCCCGACCGGACGGGGAGAGAGACCCAGTACTTC.

DNA of the CDR3: TGCAGCGTCACTGGGGGACGGAGGGGACCCTCGTCCTACAATGAGCAGTTCTTC. Amino acids: CSVTGGRRGPSSYNEQFF. The gene calls are TRBV29-1 and TRBJ2-1, with TRBD2 as a possible D gene (6 bases). This CDR3 contains 18 residues. Germline values: CDR1 SQVTM, CDR2 ANQGSEA. V lost 6 bases, J lost 1 base, and 25 bases lay in between.

Turning to this clone: One junction end disagrees with the germline gene, perhaps due to a read error. The rearrangement uses TRBV28 and TRBJ2-5; D gene uncertain. The last part of the DNA fits TRBJ2-7 better; the J call may be wrong. This CDR3 is 11 amino acids long. Germline CDR1 is MDHEN and CDR2 is SYDVKM. CDR3 nucleotide sequence: TGTGCCAGCAGCCACTCCCACGAGCAGTACTTC. Protein: CASSHSHEQYF.

The chain is built from TRBV5-1 and TRBJ2-5; 13 nucleotides agree with TRBD2. Looked up from germline, CDR1 is SGHRS and CDR2 is YFSETQ. The CDR3 runs 17 residues. V was pared by 4 bases and J by 2 bases, with 8 bases of the junction left unmatched. The CDR3 here is CASSTGLAGARQETQYF. The CDR3 nucleotides are TGCGCCAGCAGCACCGGACTAGCGGGGGCCAGACAAGAGACCCAGTACTTC.

The chain has TRBV9 and TRBJ2-3, with D tentatively TRBD2 (5 bases). V was cut by 4 bases and J by 8 bases, with 11 bases left in between. This CDR3 spans 12 amino acids. The germline gives CDR1 SGDLS, CDR2 YYNGEE. The CDR3, as DNA: TGTGCCAGCAGCCCCCTACGGGGTACGCAGTATTTT. The encoded protein is CASSPLRGTQYF. The whole variable domain, remainder taken from reference TRBV9 and TRBJ2-3, is DSGVTQTPKHLITATGQRVTLRCSPRSGDLSVYWYQQSLDQGLQFLIQYYNGEERAKGNILERFSAQQFPDLHSELNLSSLELGDSALYFCASSPLRGTQYFGPGTRLTVL.

The chain combines TRBV7-2 with TRBJ1-1; D ambiguous. This CDR3 contains 15 residues. The germline V gene encodes CDR1 SGHTA and CDR2 FQGNSA. Trimming cost V 1 base and J 1 base, with 10 bases left between them. The CDR3 nucleotides read TGTGCCAGCAGCTTAGGAGGAGGATGGAACACTGAAGCTTTCTTT. This codes for CASSLGGGWNTEAFF.